These T cell receptor beta chains were read from a single sample in a study of shared clonotypes between healthy human individuals. Profiling relied on immunoSEQ multiplex PCR, and the TCRdb table lists in-frame clones only, not all of them. The sample includes about 960,000 clones, about 80% of them seen just once. Sequenced sample: memory CD4+ T cells sorted from blood. The receptors shown here come from a man aged 18-30 years in good health. The CDR3 runs from the conserved cysteine through the conserved F or W. Fields, in order: J gene, D gene, clone size, V gene, CDR3 protein, CDR3 DNA. The D gene is left open where the match is weak. Clone size is not always given. Where it is, it says once, few, many or a class for expanded clones.

>TRBJ1-4|TRBD1|-|TRBV28
CASRNRGSKYEKLFF
TGTGCCAGCAGGAACAGGGGTTCTAAGTATGAAAAACTGTTTTTT
>TRBJ1-5|-|-|TRBV10-2
CASRNLSGQPQHF
TGCGCCAGCAGAAACTTGAGTGGGCAGCCCCAGCATTTT
>TRBJ2-7|-|-|TRBV7-2
CASSLSQIGSSYEQYF
TGTGCCAGCAGCTTATCCCAGATTGGGTCGTCCTACGAGCAGTACTTC
>TRBJ1-2|-|many|TRBV28
CASSPRPRGGGYTF
TGTGCCAGCAGTCCCCGGCCAAGGGGGGGTGGCTACACCTTC
>TRBJ1-4|-|-|TRBV28
CASSVTVPGSEKLFF
TGTGCCAGCAGTGTCACAGTTCCCGGGAGCGAAAAACTGTTTTTT
>TRBJ1-1|-|-|TRBV5-6
CASSLVDSKAFF
TGTGCCAGCAGCTTGGTGGACAGTAAAGCTTTCTTT
>TRBJ1-6|TRBD1|-|TRBV19
CASSGGQKVSPLHF
TGTGCCAGTAGTGGGGGACAGAAGGTCTCACCCCTCCACTTT
>TRBJ2-7|-|-|TRBV27
CASQLGAGPTYEQYF
TGTGCCAGCCAGTTGGGGGCAGGGCCTACCTACGAGCAGTACTTC
>TRBJ1-5|TRBD1|few|TRBV30
CAWDSGQRNQPQHF
TGTGCCTGGGACTCGGGACAGAGGAATCAGCCCCAGCATTTT
>TRBJ2-5|TRBD1|-|TRBV9
CASSVGDRQTQYF
TGTGCCAGCAGCGTAGGGGACAGGCAGACCCAGTACTTC
>TRBJ2-3|-|-|TRBV28
CASTRGPYTQYF
TGTGCCAGCACTCGGGGGCCCTATACGCAGTATTTT
>TRBJ2-3|TRBD2|-|TRBV30
CAWSRTSFTDTQYF
TGTGCCTGGAGCCGGACTAGTTTCACAGATACGCAGTATTTT
>TRBJ1-1|-|-|TRBV5-1
CASSFSTGVSEAFF
TGCGCCAGCAGCTTCTCAACGGGAGTGTCTGAAGCTTTCTTT
>TRBJ1-3|-|-|TRBV10-3
CAISDTVRSGNTIYF
TGTGCCATCAGTGACACGGTTCGCTCTGGAAACACCATATATTTT
>TRBJ2-7|-|few|TRBV2
CASRAAAHSYEQYF
TGTGCCAGCAGAGCGGCGGCGCACTCCTACGAGCAGTACTTC
>TRBJ2-7|-|-|TRBV7-9
CASSEWGYGDEQYF
TGTGCCAGCAGCGAATGGGGCTACGGGGACGAGCAGTACTTC
>TRBJ2-7|-|-|TRBV6-6
CASSYRGKGHYEQYF
TGTGCCAGCAGTTACAGGGGAAAGGGCCACTACGAGCAGTACTTC
>TRBJ1-3|-|-|TRBV30
CAWSGGSSGNTIYF
TGTGCCTGGAGTGGGGGGAGCTCTGGAAACACCATATATTTT
>TRBJ1-1|-|-|TRBV6-5
CASGRSGAFF
TGTGCCAGCGGACGTTCGGGCGCTTTCTTT
>TRBJ1-3|-|-|TRBV6-6
CASSQTGISGNTIYF
TGTGCCAGCAGCCAAACGGGAATCTCTGGAAACACCATATATTTT
>TRBJ1-6|TRBD1|-|TRBV5-4
CASSLGRTGYSPLHF
TGTGCCAGCAGCTTGGGGAGGACAGGGTATTCACCCCTCCACTTT
>TRBJ1-1|-|-|TRBV6-6
CASREQGGTEAFF
TGTGCCAGCAGGGAACAGGGAGGTACTGAAGCTTTCTTT
>TRBJ2-2|-|-|TRBV4-3
CASSQDGAVNTGELFF
TGCGCCAGCAGCCAAGATGGGGCAGTGAACACCGGGGAGCTGTTTTTT
>TRBJ2-7|-|-|TRBV11-3
CASSFIYSYEQYF
TGTGCCAGCAGTTTCATATACTCCTACGAGCAGTACTTC
>TRBJ2-7|-|-|TRBV5-4
CASSLVANSRGPFEQYF
TGTGCCAGCAGCTTGGTGGCCAATTCCAGGGGACCCTTCGAGCAGTACTTC
>TRBJ2-7|-|-|TRBV5-1
CASSPRDGSYEQYF
TGCGCCAGCAGCCCCCGGGACGGTTCCTACGAGCAGTACTTC
>TRBJ1-5|-|-|TRBV7-2
CASSLHIASNQPQHF
TGTGCCAGCAGCTTACACATCGCAAGCAATCAGCCCCAGCATTTT
>TRBJ2-7|-|-|TRBV19
CASSPPAPGDIYEQYF
TGTGCCAGTAGTCCTCCAGCCCCCGGGGATATCTACGAGCAGTACTTC
>TRBJ2-5|-|-|TRBV7-9
CASILGASEETQYF
TGTGCCTCCATTCTCGGCGCTAGCGAGGAGACCCAGTACTTC
>TRBJ1-1|-|-|TRBV6-5
CASRSRTGPATEAFF
TGTGCCAGCAGGTCGAGGACCGGACCAGCCACTGAAGCTTTCTTT
>TRBJ2-6|TRBD1|-|TRBV5-1
CASSRQGSGANVLTF
TGCGCCAGCAGCCGACAGGGGTCTGGGGCCAACGTCCTGACTTTC
>TRBJ2-3|-|once|TRBV30
CAWSRGHPAYF
TGTGCCTGGAGTAGAGGGCATCCCGCGTATTTT
>TRBJ1-5|-|-|TRBV6-4
CASNLHSSDSNQPQHF
TGTGCCAGCAACCTTCACAGCTCAGATAGCAATCAGCCCCAGCATTTT
>TRBJ2-7|TRBD1|-|TRBV7-2
CASSPGQGALEQYF
TGTGCCAGCAGCCCGGGACAGGGGGCCCTCGAGCAGTACTTC
>TRBJ1-6|-|few|TRBV5-5
CASSLQGNNSPLHF
TGTGCCAGCAGCTTGCAGGGGAATAATTCACCCCTCCACTTT
>TRBJ2-1|-|-|TRBV2
CASSNLGDNEQFF
TGTGCCAGCAGTAACTTGGGGGACAATGAGCAGTTCTTC
>TRBJ2-3|TRBD2|-|TRBV9
CASSAQGAGGLTDTQYF
TGTGCCAGCAGCGCCCAAGGGGCGGGGGGACTCACAGATACGCAGTATTTT
>TRBJ1-5|-|-|TRBV28
CASRSTGYSNQPQHF
TGTGCCAGCAGATCGACGGGATATAGCAATCAGCCCCAGCATTTT
>TRBJ2-7|TRBD2|-|TRBV5-4
CASSLGTSGSIYEQYF
TGTGCCAGCAGCTTGGGGACTAGCGGGAGCATCTACGAGCAGTACTTC
>TRBJ2-5|-|-|TRBV5-4
CASSLLRDQETQYF
TGTGCCAGCAGCTTGTTAAGGGACCAAGAGACCCAGTACTTC
>TRBJ1-3|-|-|TRBV25-1
CASSYGGNTIYF
TGTGCCAGCAGTTATGGGGGAAACACCATATATTTT
>TRBJ1-1|-|-|TRBV6-1
CASSQGLNTEAFF
TGTGCCAGCAGTCAGGGGTTGAACACTGAAGCTTTCTTT
>TRBJ1-1|-|-|TRBV18
CASSPGGLNTEAFF
TGTGCCAGCTCCCCGGGCGGATTGAACACTGAAGCTTTCTTT
>TRBJ2-3|TRBD2|-|TRBV10-2
CASRTSLAGGDTQYF
TGCGCCAGCCGGACCTCACTAGCGGGAGGAGATACGCAGTATTTT
>TRBJ2-7|TRBD1|-|TRBV6-5
CASSYSPGQGSEQYF
TGTGCCAGCAGTTACTCACCGGGACAGGGATCCGAGCAGTACTTC
>TRBJ2-5|-|-|TRBV7-2
CASSLGANQETQYF
TGTGCCAGCAGCTTAGGGGCGAATCAAGAGACCCAGTACTTC
>TRBJ1-3|TRBD1|-|TRBV5-6
CASTPGGLSGNTIYF
TGTGCCAGCACCCCAGGGGGGCTCTCTGGAAACACCATATATTTT
>TRBJ1-1|-|many|TRBV7-2
CASSLEWGVGEAFF
TGTGCCAGCAGCTTAGAGTGGGGGGTGGGTGAAGCTTTCTTT
>TRBJ1-2|TRBD1|-|TRBV6-5
CASRPAGGPNYGYTF
TGTGCCAGCAGGCCAGCAGGGGGCCCGAACTATGGCTACACCTTC
>TRBJ2-5|-|-|TRBV29-1
CSVQRTPETQYF
TGCAGCGTCCAACGGACACCAGAGACCCAGTACTTC
>TRBJ2-5|TRBD2|-|TRBV10-3
CASTGTSGAAETQYF
TGTGCCAGCACCGGGACTAGCGGGGCTGCGGAGACCCAGTACTTC
>TRBJ2-1|TRBD2|-|TRBV5-1
CASSLATSANNEQFF
TGCGCCAGCAGCTTGGCTACTAGCGCGAACAATGAGCAGTTCTTC
>TRBJ1-5|-|-|TRBV2
CASSATGQRQPQHF
TGTGCCAGCAGCGCTACAGGGCAACGACAGCCCCAGCATTTT
>TRBJ1-5|TRBD1|once|TRBV18
CASSPPRRDRVERNQPQHF
TGTGCCAGCTCACCACCACGGCGGGACAGGGTTGAACGCAATCAGCCCCAGCATTTT
>TRBJ2-7|TRBD1|-|TRBV19
CASSQGPGQGYEQYF
TGTGCCAGTAGTCAAGGACCGGGACAGGGCTACGAGCAGTACTTC